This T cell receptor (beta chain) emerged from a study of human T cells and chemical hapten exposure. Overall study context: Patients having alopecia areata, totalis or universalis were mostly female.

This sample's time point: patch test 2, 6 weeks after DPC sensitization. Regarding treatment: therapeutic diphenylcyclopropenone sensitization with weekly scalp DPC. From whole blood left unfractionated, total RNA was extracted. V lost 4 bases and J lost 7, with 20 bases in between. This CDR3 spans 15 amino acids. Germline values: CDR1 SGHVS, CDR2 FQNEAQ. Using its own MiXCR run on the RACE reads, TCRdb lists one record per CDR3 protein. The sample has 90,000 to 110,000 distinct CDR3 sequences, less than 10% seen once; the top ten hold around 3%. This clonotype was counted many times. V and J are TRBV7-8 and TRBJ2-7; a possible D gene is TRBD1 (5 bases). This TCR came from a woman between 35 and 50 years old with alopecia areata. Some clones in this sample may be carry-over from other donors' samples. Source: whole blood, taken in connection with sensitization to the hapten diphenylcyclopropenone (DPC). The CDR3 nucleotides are TGTGCCAGCAGCTCGAGTGGGGCAGGGTCTGGGGAGCAGTACTTC. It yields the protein CASSSSGAGSGEQYF.